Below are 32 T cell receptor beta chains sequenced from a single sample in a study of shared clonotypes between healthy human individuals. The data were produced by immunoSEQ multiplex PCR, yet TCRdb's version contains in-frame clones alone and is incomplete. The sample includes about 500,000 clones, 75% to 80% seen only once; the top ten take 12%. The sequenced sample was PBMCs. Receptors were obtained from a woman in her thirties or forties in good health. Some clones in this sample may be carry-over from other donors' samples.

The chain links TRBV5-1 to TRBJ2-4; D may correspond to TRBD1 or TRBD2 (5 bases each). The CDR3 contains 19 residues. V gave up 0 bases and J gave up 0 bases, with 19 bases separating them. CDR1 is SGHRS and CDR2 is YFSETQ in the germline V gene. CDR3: CASSLVGTTNIIAKNIQYF. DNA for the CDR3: TGCGCCAGCAGCTTGGTGGGGACGACGAACATCATAGCCAAAAACATTCAGTACTTC.

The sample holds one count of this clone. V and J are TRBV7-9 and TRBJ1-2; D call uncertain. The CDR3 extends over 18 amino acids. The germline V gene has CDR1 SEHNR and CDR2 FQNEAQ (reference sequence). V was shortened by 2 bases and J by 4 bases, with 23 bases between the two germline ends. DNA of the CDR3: TGTGCCAGCAGCTTATTTATGAACAACGATCTCCCTTTCTATGGCTACACCTTC. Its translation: CASSLFMNNDLPFYGYTF. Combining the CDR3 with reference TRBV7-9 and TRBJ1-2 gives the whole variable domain DTGVSQNPRHKITKRGQNVTFRCDPISEHNRLYWYRQTLGQGPEFLTYFQNEAQLEKSRLLSDRFSAERPKGSFSTLEIQRTEQGDSAMYLCASSLFMNNDLPFYGYTFGSGTRLTVV.

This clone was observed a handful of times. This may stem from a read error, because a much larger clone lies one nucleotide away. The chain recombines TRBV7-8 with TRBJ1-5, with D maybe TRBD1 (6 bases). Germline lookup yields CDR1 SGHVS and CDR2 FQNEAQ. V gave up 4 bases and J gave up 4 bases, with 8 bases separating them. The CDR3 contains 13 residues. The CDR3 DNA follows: TGTGCCAGCAGCTCCGACAGGAATCAGCCCCAGCATTTT. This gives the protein CASSSDRNQPQHF.

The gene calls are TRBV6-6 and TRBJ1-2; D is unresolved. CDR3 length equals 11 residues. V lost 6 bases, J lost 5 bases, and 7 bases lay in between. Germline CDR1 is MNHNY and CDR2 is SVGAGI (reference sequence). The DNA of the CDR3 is TGTGCCAGCAGGGCAGAATATGGCTACACCTTC. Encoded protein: CASRAEYGYTF.

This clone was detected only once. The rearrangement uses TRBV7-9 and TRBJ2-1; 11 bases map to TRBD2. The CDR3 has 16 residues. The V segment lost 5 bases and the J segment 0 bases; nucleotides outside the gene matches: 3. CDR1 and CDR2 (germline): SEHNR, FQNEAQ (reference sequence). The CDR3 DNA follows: TGTGCCAGCAGCGCTACTAGCGGGAGCTCCTACAATGAGCAGTTCTTC. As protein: CASSATSGSSYNEQFF.

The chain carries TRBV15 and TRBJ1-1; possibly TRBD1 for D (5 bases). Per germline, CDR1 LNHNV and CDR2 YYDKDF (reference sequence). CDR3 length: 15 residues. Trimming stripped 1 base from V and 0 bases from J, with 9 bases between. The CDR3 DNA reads TGTGCCACCAGCAGAGGTCTGGGGGTGAACACTGAAGCTTTCTTT. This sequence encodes CATSRGLGVNTEAFF.

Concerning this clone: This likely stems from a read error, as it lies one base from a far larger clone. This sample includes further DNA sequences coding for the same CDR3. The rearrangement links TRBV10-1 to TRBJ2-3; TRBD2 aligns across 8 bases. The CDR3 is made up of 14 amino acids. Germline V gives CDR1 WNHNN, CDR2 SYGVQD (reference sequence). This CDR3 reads CASSAAGGLDTQYF. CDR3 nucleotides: TGTGCCAGCAGTGCTGCGGGAGGTCTAGATACGCAGTATTTT.

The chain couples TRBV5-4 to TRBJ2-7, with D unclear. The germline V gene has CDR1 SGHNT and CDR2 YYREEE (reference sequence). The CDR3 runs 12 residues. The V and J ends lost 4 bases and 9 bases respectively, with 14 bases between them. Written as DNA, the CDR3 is TGTGCCAGCAGCCCTCTGGGCCAGACGCAGTACTTC. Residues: CASSPLGQTQYF.

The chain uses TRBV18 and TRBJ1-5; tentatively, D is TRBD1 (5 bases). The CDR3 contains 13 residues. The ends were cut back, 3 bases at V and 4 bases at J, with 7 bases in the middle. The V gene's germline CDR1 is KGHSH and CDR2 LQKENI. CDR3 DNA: TGTGCCAGCTCACCGGACAAAAATCAGCCCCAGCATTTT. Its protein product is CASSPDKNQPQHF.

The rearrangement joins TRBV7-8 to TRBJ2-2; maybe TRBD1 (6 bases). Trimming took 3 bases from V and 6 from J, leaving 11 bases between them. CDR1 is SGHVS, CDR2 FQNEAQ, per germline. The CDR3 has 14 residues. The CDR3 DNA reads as TGTGCCAGCAGCTTCCCGGCAGGGGCCGGGGAGCTGTTTTTT. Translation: CASSFPAGAGELFF.

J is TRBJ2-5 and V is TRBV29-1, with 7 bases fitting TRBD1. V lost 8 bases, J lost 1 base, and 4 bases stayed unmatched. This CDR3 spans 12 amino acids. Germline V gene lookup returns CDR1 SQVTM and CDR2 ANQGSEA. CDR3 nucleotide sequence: TGCAGCACTTGGGACAGCCAAGAGACCCAGTACTTC. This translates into CSTWDSQETQYF.

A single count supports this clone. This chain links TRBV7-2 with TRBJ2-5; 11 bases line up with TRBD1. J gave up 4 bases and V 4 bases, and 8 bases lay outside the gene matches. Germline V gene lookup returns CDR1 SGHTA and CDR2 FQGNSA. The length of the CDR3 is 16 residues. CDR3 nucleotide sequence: TGTGCCAGCAGCTGGGGGACAGGGGGGAAAGGAGAGACCCAGTACTTC. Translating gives CASSWGTGGKGETQYF.

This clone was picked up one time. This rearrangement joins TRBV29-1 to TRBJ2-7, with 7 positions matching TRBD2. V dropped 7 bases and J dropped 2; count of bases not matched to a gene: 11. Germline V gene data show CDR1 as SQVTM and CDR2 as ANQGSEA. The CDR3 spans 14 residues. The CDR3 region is CSAALKRDPYEQYF. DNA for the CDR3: TGCAGCGCTGCTCTTAAGCGGGATCCCTACGAGCAGTACTTC.

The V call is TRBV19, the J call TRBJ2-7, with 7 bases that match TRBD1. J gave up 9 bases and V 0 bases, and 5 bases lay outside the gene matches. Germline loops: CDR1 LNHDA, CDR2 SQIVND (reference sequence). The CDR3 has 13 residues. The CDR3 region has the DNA TGTGCCAGTAGTATAGATAGGGGGACAGTGCAGTACTTC. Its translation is CASSIDRGTVQYF.

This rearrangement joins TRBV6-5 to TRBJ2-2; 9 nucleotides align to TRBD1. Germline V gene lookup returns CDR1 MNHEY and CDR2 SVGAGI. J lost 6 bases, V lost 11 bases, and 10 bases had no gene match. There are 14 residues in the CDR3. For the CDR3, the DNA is TGTGCCCGAGGGGGACAGGGCTTCCCCGGGGAGCTGTTTTTT. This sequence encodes CARGGQGFPGELFF.

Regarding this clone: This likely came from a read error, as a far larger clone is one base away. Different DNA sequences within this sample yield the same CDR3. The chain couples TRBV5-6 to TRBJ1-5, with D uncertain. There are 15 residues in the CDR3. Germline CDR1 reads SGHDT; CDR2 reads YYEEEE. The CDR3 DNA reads TGTGCCAGCAGCTTGGCGGAAAGAGAGGATCAGCCTCAGCATTTT. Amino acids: CASSLAEREDQPQHF.

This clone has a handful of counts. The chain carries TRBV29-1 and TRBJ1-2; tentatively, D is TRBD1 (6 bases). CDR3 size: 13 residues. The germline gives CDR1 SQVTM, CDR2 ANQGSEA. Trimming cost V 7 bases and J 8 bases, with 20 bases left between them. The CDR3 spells CSAQTGLRLGYTF. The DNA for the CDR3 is TGCAGCGCCCAGACAGGACTTCGACTGGGCTACACCTTC.

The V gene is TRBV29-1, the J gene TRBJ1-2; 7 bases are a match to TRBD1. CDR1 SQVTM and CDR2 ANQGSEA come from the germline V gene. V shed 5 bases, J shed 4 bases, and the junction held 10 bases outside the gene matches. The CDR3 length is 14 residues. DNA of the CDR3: TGCAGCGTTCAGAGTGGCAGGGGGAGCTATGGCTACACCTTC. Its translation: CSVQSGRGSYGYTF.

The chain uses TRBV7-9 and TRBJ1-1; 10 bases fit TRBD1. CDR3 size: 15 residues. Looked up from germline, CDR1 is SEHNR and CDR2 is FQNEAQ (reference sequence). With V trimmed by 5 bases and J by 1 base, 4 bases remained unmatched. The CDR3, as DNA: TGTGCCAGCAGCCGCTGGGACAGGGGGAACACTGAAGCTTTCTTT. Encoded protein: CASSRWDRGNTEAFF.

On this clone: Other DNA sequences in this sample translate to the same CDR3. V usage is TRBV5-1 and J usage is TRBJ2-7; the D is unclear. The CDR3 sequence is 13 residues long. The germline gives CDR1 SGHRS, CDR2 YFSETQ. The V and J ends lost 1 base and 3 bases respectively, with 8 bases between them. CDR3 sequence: CASSLSPDYEQYF. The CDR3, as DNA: TGCGCCAGCAGCTTGTCCCCGGACTACGAGCAGTACTTC.

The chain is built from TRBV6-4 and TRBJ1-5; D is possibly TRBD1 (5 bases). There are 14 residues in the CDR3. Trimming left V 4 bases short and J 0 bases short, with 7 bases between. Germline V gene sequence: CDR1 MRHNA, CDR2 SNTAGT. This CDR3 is CASSVGGSNQPQHF. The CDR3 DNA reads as TGTGCCAGCAGTGTCGGGGGTAGCAATCAGCCCCAGCATTTT.

The CDR3 protein is CSVSPLSSFGETQYF. CDR3 DNA sequence: TGCAGCGTCTCACCCCTTAGTAGCTTCGGGGAGACCCAGTACTTC. The gene calls are TRBV29-1 and TRBJ2-5; no firm D call. Trimming took off 6 bases at V and 5 bases at J, with 22 bases between the two ends. Germline CDR1 and CDR2: SQVTM and ANQGSEA. This CDR3 has 15 amino acids.

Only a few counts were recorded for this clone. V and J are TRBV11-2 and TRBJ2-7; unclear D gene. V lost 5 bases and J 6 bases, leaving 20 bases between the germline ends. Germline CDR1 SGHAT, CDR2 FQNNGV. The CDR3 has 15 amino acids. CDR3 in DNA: TGTGCCAGCAGCCCCAGTGGTACCGAAGGTTCCGAGCAGTACTTC. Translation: CASSPSGTEGSEQYF. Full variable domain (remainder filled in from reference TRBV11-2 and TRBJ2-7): EAGVAQSPRYKIIEKRQSVAFWCNPISGHATLYWYQQILGQGPKLLIQFQNNGVVDDSQLPKDRFSAERLKGVDSTLKIQPAKLEDSAVYLCASSPSGTEGSEQYFGPGTRLTVT.

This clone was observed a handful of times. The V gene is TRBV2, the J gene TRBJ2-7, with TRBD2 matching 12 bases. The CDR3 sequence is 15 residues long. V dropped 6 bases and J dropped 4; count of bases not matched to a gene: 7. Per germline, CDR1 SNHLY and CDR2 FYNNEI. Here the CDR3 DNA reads TGTGCCAGCAGGTCCGGGACTAGCGGGTGGTACGAGCAGTACTTC. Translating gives CASRSGTSGWYEQYF.

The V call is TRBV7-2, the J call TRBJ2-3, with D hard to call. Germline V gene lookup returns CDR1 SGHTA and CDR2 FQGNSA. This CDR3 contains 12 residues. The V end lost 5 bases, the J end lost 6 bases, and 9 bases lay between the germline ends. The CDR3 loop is CASSLDWDTQYF. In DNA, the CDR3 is TGTGCCAGCAGCCTCGATTGGGATACGCAGTATTTT.

As DNA, the CDR3 is TGTGCCAGCAGCGTAGTGGCTAACGGTCGGTCCACAGATACGCAGTATTTT. Its translation is CASSVVANGRSTDTQYF. The chain carries TRBV9 and TRBJ2-3; D is ambiguous. Germline CDR1 is SGDLS and CDR2 is YYNGEE. V was cut by 0 bases and J by 2 bases, with 16 bases left in between. The CDR3 sequence is 17 residues long.

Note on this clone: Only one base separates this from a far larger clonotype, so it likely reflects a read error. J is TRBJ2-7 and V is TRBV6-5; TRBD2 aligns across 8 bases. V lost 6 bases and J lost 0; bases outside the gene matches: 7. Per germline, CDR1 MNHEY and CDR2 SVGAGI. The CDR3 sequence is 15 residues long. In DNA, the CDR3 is TGTGCCAGCAGAGAAAGCGGGAGAATCTCCTACGAGCAGTACTTC. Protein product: CASRESGRISYEQYF.

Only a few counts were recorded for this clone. This CDR3 reads CASSLGGGGAQETQYF. The CDR3 DNA reads TGCGCCAGCAGCTTGGGGGGCGGGGGGGCCCAAGAGACCCAGTACTTC. The rearrangement uses TRBV5-1 and TRBJ2-5; 9 bases line up with TRBD2. The CDR3 is 16 residues long. Germline CDR1 reads SGHRS; CDR2 reads YFSETQ. J lost 1 base, V lost 0 bases, and 4 bases had no gene match. Full variable domain (remainder filled in from reference TRBV5-1 and TRBJ2-5): KAGVTQTPRYLIKTRGQQVTLSCSPISGHRSVSWYQQTPGQGLQFLFEYFSETQRNKGNFPGRFSGRQFSNSRSEMNVSTLELGDSALYLCASSLGGGGAQETQYFGPGTRLLVL.

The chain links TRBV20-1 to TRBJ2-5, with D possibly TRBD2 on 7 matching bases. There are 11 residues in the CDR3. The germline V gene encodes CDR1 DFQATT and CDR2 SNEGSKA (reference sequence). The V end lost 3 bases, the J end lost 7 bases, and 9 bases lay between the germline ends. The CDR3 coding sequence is TGCAGTGCTAGCGGGGGGCCGACCCAGTACTTC. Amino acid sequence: CSASGGPTQYF.

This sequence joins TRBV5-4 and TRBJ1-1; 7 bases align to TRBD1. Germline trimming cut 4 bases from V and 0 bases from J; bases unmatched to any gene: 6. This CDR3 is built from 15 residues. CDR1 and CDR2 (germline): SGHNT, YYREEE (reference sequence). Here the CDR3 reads CASSQGGNMNTEAFF. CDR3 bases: TGTGCCAGCAGCCAGGGGGGGAATATGAACACTGAAGCTTTCTTT.

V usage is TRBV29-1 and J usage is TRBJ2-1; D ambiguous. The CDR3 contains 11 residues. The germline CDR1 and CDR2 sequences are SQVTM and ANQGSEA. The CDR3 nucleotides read TGCGGCGCCTCTCCTGGGGATGAGCAGTTCTTC. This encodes CGASPGDEQFF.

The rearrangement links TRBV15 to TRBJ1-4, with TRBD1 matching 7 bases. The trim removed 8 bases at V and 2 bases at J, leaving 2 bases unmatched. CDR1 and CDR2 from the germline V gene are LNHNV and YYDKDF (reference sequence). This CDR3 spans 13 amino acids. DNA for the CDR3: TGTGCCACCCAGACAGGGACTAATGAAAAACTGTTTTTT. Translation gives CATQTGTNEKLFF.